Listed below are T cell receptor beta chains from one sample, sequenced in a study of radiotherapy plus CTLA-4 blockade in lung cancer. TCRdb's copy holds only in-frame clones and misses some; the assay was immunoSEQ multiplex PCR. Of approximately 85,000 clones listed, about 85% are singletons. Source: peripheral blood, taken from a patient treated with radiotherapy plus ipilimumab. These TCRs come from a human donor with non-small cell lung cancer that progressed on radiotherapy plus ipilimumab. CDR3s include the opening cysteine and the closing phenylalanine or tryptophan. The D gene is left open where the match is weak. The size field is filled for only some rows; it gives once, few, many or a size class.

cdr3_aa: CASSLRWDEQFF
cdr3_nt: TGTGCCAGCAGTTTACGTTGGGATGAGCAGTTCTTC
j_call: TRBJ2-1
d_call: -
v_call: TRBV27
clone_size: once

cdr3_aa: CASSLGQRIYNEQFF
cdr3_nt: TGTGCCAGCAGCTTAGGTCAGCGGATTTACAATGAGCAGTTCTTC
j_call: TRBJ2-1
d_call: -
v_call: TRBV11-2
clone_size: once

cdr3_aa: CASSQVGPLGGASGELFF
cdr3_nt: TGCGCCAGCAGCCAAGTTGGTCCCCTAGGGGGGGCCTCCGGGGAGCTGTTTTTT
j_call: TRBJ2-2
d_call: -
v_call: TRBV4-1
clone_size: -

cdr3_aa: CARSLRVYNSPLHF
cdr3_nt: TGTGCCAGAAGCCTAAGGGTTTATAATTCACCCCTCCACTTT
j_call: TRBJ1-6
d_call: -
v_call: TRBV5-3
clone_size: few

cdr3_aa: CASSPRTGNYEQYF
cdr3_nt: TGTGCCAGCAGCCCGAGAACAGGGAACTACGAGCAGTACTTC
j_call: TRBJ2-7
d_call: -
v_call: TRBV11-1
clone_size: few

cdr3_aa: CASSLGTGGYEQYF
cdr3_nt: TGTGCCAGCAGCTTGGGGACAGGGGGCTACGAGCAGTACTTC
j_call: TRBJ2-7
d_call: TRBD1
v_call: TRBV5-6
clone_size: -

cdr3_aa: CAWSSGHYGDTQYF
cdr3_nt: TGTGCCTGGAGTTCTGGCCACTATGGGGATACGCAGTATTTT
j_call: TRBJ2-3
d_call: -
v_call: TRBV30
clone_size: -

cdr3_aa: CASSLTRASGGTQYF
cdr3_nt: TGTGCCAGTAGCCTGACGCGGGCCTCCGGGGGGACGCAGTATTTT
j_call: TRBJ2-3
d_call: TRBD2
v_call: TRBV19
clone_size: once

cdr3_aa: CAWSPIIRQGINEKLFF
cdr3_nt: TGTGCCTGGAGTCCAATCATCAGACAGGGGATAAATGAAAAACTGTTTTTT
j_call: TRBJ1-4
d_call: TRBD1
v_call: TRBV30
clone_size: -

cdr3_aa: CASSQDWARGIDEQYF
cdr3_nt: TGTGCCAGCAGCCAAGATTGGGCCCGCGGGATCGACGAGCAGTACTTC
j_call: TRBJ2-7
d_call: -
v_call: TRBV4-2
clone_size: -

cdr3_aa: CASSLGFLGTHSPGTNEKLFF
cdr3_nt: TGTGCCAGCAGCTTGGGGTTTTTGGGAACCCACTCCCCTGGCACTAATGAAAAACTGTTTTTT
j_call: TRBJ1-4
d_call: -
v_call: TRBV13
clone_size: -

cdr3_aa: CASSVNRGEQYF
cdr3_nt: TGTGCCAGCAGCGTAAACAGGGGCGAGCAGTACTTC
j_call: TRBJ2-7
d_call: TRBD1
v_call: TRBV11-2
clone_size: few

cdr3_aa: CASSTPGAYNEQFF
cdr3_nt: TGTGCCAGTAGTACTCCTGGGGCTTACAATGAGCAGTTCTTC
j_call: TRBJ2-1
d_call: -
v_call: TRBV19
clone_size: once

cdr3_aa: CASRGGTYEQYF
cdr3_nt: TGCGCCAGCAGGGGCGGCACATACGAGCAGTACTTC
j_call: TRBJ2-7
d_call: -
v_call: TRBV5-1
clone_size: -

cdr3_aa: CASSPTGAVGAFF
cdr3_nt: TGTGCCAGCAGCCCTACAGGAGCTGTGGGAGCTTTCTTT
j_call: TRBJ1-1
d_call: -
v_call: TRBV6-6
clone_size: few

cdr3_aa: CASSPGAGNTIYF
cdr3_nt: TGCGCCAGCAGCCCGGGGGCTGGAAACACCATATATTTT
j_call: TRBJ1-3
d_call: -
v_call: TRBV5-1
clone_size: once

cdr3_aa: CASSDRERNGEAFF
cdr3_nt: TGTGCCAGCAGTGATCGGGAAAGGAATGGTGAAGCTTTCTTT
j_call: TRBJ1-1
d_call: -
v_call: TRBV6-1
clone_size: few

cdr3_aa: CASSLTGTNSNQPQHF
cdr3_nt: TGTGCCAGCAGCTTAACGGGCACCAATAGCAATCAGCCCCAGCATTTT
j_call: TRBJ1-5
d_call: -
v_call: TRBV7-3
clone_size: -

cdr3_aa: CAWSAQGAETQYF
cdr3_nt: TGTGCCTGGAGTGCACAGGGCGCAGAGACCCAGTACTTC
j_call: TRBJ2-5
d_call: -
v_call: TRBV30
clone_size: -

cdr3_aa: CASRRRPTDTQYF
cdr3_nt: TGTGCCAGCAGACGACGGCCCACAGATACGCAGTATTTT
j_call: TRBJ2-3
d_call: -
v_call: TRBV6-5
clone_size: few

cdr3_aa: CASSTPGLAGVGGTDTQYF
cdr3_nt: TGTGCCAGCAGTACCCCGGGACTAGCGGGGGTGGGGGGCACAGATACGCAGTATTTT
j_call: TRBJ2-3
d_call: TRBD2
v_call: TRBV28
clone_size: -

cdr3_aa: CASSRPGTSSSYEQYF
cdr3_nt: TGTGCCAGCAGCCGCCCCGGGACTTCGAGCTCCTACGAGCAGTACTTC
j_call: TRBJ2-7
d_call: -
v_call: TRBV11-2
clone_size: -

cdr3_aa: CASTSNWDTEAFF
cdr3_nt: TGTGCCAGTACCTCCAACTGGGACACTGAAGCTTTCTTT
j_call: TRBJ1-1
d_call: -
v_call: TRBV19
clone_size: -

cdr3_aa: CASSTGLEETQYF
cdr3_nt: TGTGCCAGCAGCACGGGACTCGAAGAGACCCAGTACTTC
j_call: TRBJ2-5
d_call: -
v_call: TRBV9
clone_size: -

cdr3_aa: CASSSPRDTFLRGYTF
cdr3_nt: TGCGCCAGCAGCTCCCCCCGGGACACCTTTTTAAGGGGCTACACCTTC
j_call: TRBJ1-2
d_call: -
v_call: TRBV5-1
clone_size: -

cdr3_aa: CSVEARWRAGTNYGYTF
cdr3_nt: TGCAGCGTTGAAGCCCGCTGGAGAGCAGGGACTAACTATGGCTACACCTTC
j_call: TRBJ1-2
d_call: -
v_call: TRBV29-1
clone_size: -

cdr3_aa: CASSLAADVSTDTQYF
cdr3_nt: TGTGCCAGCAGCTTAGCGGCAGATGTTAGCACAGATACGCAGTATTTT
j_call: TRBJ2-3
d_call: -
v_call: TRBV11-3
clone_size: -

cdr3_aa: CASSLGPGSYEQYF
cdr3_nt: TGTGCCAGCAGCTTAGGTCCGGGATCCTACGAGCAGTACTTC
j_call: TRBJ2-7
d_call: -
v_call: TRBV7-2
clone_size: -

cdr3_aa: CASSPLQGPQETQYF
cdr3_nt: TGTGCCAGCTCACCCTTGCAGGGTCCCCAAGAGACCCAGTACTTC
j_call: TRBJ2-5
d_call: -
v_call: TRBV18
clone_size: -